The 20 T cell receptor beta chains in this list originate from one sample, sequenced in a study of T cell responses to AZD1222 COVID-19 vaccine. Measured with immunoSEQ multiplex PCR; TCRdb has only the in-frame clones, and not every one. The sample has 180,000 or so clones, roughly 91% seen once. The starting material was peripheral blood, obtained 28 days after the second AZD1222 dose. The source of these receptors is an adult who received the AZD1222 COVID-19 vaccine.

The chain uses TRBV15 and TRBJ1-1; D is perhaps TRBD1 (6 bases). In germline, CDR1 is LNHNV, CDR2 YYDKDF (reference sequence). The V end lost 3 bases, the J end lost 1 base, and 12 bases lay between the germline ends. This CDR3 is built from 15 residues. CDR3 protein: CATSREQGGNTEAFF. CDR3 coding DNA: TGTGCCACCAGCAGGGAACAGGGCGGGAACACTGAAGCTTTCTTT.

The chain combines TRBV7-6 with TRBJ2-5; 9 nucleotides line up with TRBD2. Unmatched junction bases numbered 8, after V lost 6 bases and J lost 6 bases. The CDR3 consists of 14 residues. Germline V gene data show CDR1 as SGHVS and CDR2 as FNYEAQ. Here the CDR3 DNA reads TGTGCCAGCAGTGTAGCGGGAGTGGGAAAGACCCAGTACTTC. Translating it yields CASSVAGVGKTQYF.

This clone came up a few times. This chain uses TRBV9 with TRBJ2-1, with D perhaps matching TRBD1 (6 bases). V was trimmed by 0 bases and J by 3 bases, leaving 10 bases between them. This CDR3 spans 15 amino acids. Germline CDR1 and CDR2: SGDLS and YYNGEE. CDR3 coding DNA: TGTGCCAGCAGCGTAGATCAACAGGGCTACAATGAGCAGTTCTTC. This codes for CASSVDQQGYNEQFF.

This clone showed up just once. The genes are TRBV24-1 and TRBJ1-5; a weak D match, TRBD1 (5 bases). CDR3 length equals 15 residues. Trimming pared 4 bases from V and 3 bases from J, leaving 12 bases between. Looked up from germline, CDR1 is KGHDR and CDR2 is SFDVKD. The CDR3 sequence is CATSDPRGNNQPQHF. The DNA of the CDR3 is TGTGCCACCAGTGACCCGCGGGGGAACAATCAGCCCCAGCATTTT.

The V call is TRBV11-2, the J call TRBJ2-4; D may correspond to TRBD1 or TRBD2 (5 bases each). CDR3 length equals 13 residues. The ends were cut back, 0 bases at V and 8 bases at J, with 8 bases in the middle. Germline V CDR1 and CDR2: SGHAT, FQNNGV. The CDR3 DNA follows: TGTGCCAGCAGCTTAGACAGGGAGTACATTCAGTACTTC. Protein product: CASSLDREYIQYF.

Here the CDR3 reads CASSQEPASSYNEQFF. The CDR3, as DNA: TGTGCCAGCAGCCAAGAGCCTGCAAGCTCCTACAATGAGCAGTTCTTC. The chain is built from TRBV4-2 and TRBJ2-1; no clear D. With 0 bases removed from V and 0 bases from J, the gap between germline ends came to 9 bases. The CDR3 totals 16 residues. Germline V gives CDR1 LGHNA, CDR2 YNFKEQ.

This chain uses TRBV19 with TRBJ1-5; D is ambiguous. Germline assignment: CDR1 LNHDA and CDR2 SQIVND (reference sequence). The CDR3 length is 14 residues. V lost 9 bases, J lost 3 bases, and 15 bases lay in between. The CDR3 loop reads CASTSDGVNQPQHF. For the CDR3, the DNA is TGTGCCAGCACTTCAGACGGAGTCAATCAGCCCCAGCATTTT.

CDR3 nucleotides: TGTGCCAGCAGCAAAGTCGGGAGGGGAGGTGTGGGTCAGCCCCAGCATTTT. Translating gives CASSKVGRGGVGQPQHF. The V gene is TRBV21-1, the J gene TRBJ1-5. TRBV21-1 is listed as a pseudogene. The CDR3 is made up of 17 amino acids.

This clone was counted once. This chain connects TRBV16 to TRBJ2-2, with 9 bases aligning to TRBD2. Trimming took 4 bases from V and 4 from J; bases not matched to a gene: 7. The CDR3 covers 16 residues. The germline gives CDR1 KGHSY, CDR2 FQNENV. The CDR3 loop is CASSPRQREVTGELFF. The CDR3 DNA follows: TGTGCCAGCAGCCCCCGCCAGCGGGAGGTCACCGGGGAGCTGTTTTTT.

This clone appeared once. The CDR3 DNA reads as TGTGCCAGCTCACCTCAAGCTGGGGAGCAGTACTTC. Amino acids: CASSPQAGEQYF. The gene calls are TRBV18 and TRBJ2-7, with unresolved D. The germline CDR1 and CDR2 sequences are KGHSH and LQKENI. This CDR3 comprises 12 residues. Trimming pared 3 bases from V and 7 bases from J, leaving 10 bases between.

This rearrangement joins TRBV6-2 or TRBV6-3 to TRBJ2-2, with TRBD2 matching over 8 bases. CDR3 length equals 17 residues. Germline V gene sequence: CDR1 MNHEY, CDR2 SVGEGT. Trimming took 5 bases from V and 6 from J; bases not matched to a gene: 14. CDR3 in amino acids: CASSTLVSREVSGELFF. CDR3 DNA: TGTGCCAGCAGTACCCTCGTATCGCGGGAGGTGTCCGGGGAGCTGTTTTTT.

The J gene is TRBJ2-7, the V gene TRBV7-2; TRBD1 agrees at 7 bases. V was pared by 5 bases and J by 7 bases, with 20 bases of the junction left unmatched. Germline V CDR1 and CDR2: SGHTA, FQGNSA. This CDR3 is 17 amino acids long. The CDR3 here is CASSPVLTGTDLREQYF. CDR3 DNA sequence: TGTGCCAGCAGCCCAGTTCTGACCGGGACAGACCTTAGGGAGCAGTACTTC.

V usage is TRBV7-9 and J usage is TRBJ1-1; D remains ambiguous. Deletions cut 5 bases from V and 1 base from J, with 11 bases between. CDR3 length: 14 residues. Germline loops: CDR1 SEHNR, CDR2 FQNEAQ (reference sequence). The CDR3 sequence: CASSVIGSNTEAFF. The CDR3 nucleotides read TGTGCCAGCAGCGTGATCGGCTCGAACACTGAAGCTTTCTTT. Looking up the rest from reference TRBV7-9 and TRBJ1-1 gives the full variable domain: DTGVSQNPRHKITKRGQNVTFRCDPISEHNRLYWYRQTLGQGPEFLTYFQNEAQLEKSRLLSDRFSAERPKGSFSTLEIQRTEQGDSAMYLCASSVIGSNTEAFFGQGTRLTVV.

CDR3 coding DNA: TGTGCCAGCAGCTCTGCTGGGTATCCTAACAATGAGCAGTTCTTC. Translated: CASSSAGYPNNEQFF. J is TRBJ2-1 and V is TRBV7-6; no firm D call. Trimming shortened V by 4 bases and J by 5 bases, and 15 bases separated the two germline ends. The CDR3 contains 15 residues. Germline CDR1 and CDR2: SGHVS and FNYEAQ.

This chain uses TRBV13 with TRBJ2-7; 10 bases align to TRBD1. The length of the CDR3 is 15 residues. Germline lookup yields CDR1 PRHDT and CDR2 FYEKMQ (reference sequence). Trimming took 5 bases from V and 2 from J; bases not matched to a gene: 6. The CDR3, as DNA: TGTGCCAGCAGCAAGGCGGGACAGGGGCCCTACGAGCAGTACTTC. This translates into CASSKAGQGPYEQYF.

The genes are TRBV27 and TRBJ2-1; the match to TRBD2 covers 16 bases. J gave up 8 bases and V 4 bases, and 2 bases lay outside the gene matches. Germline V gene sequence: CDR1 MNHEY, CDR2 SMNVEV (reference sequence). This CDR3 is built from 15 residues. The chain's CDR3 is CASSWGLAGGDEQFF. The CDR3 coding sequence is TGTGCCAGCAGTTGGGGACTAGCGGGAGGGGATGAGCAGTTCTTC.

The J gene is TRBJ2-7, the V gene TRBV3-1 (or the pseudogene TRBV3-2); the D gene is possibly TRBD1 (6 bases). The CDR3 is made up of 14 amino acids. V shed 0 bases and J shed 6 bases, with 12 bases lying between them. From germline, CDR1 is LGHDT and CDR2 YNNKEL (reference sequence). CDR3 protein: CASSQEVRGSEQYF. The CDR3 DNA sequence: TGTGCCAGCAGCCAAGAGGTCAGGGGTTCCGAGCAGTACTTC.

The chain joins TRBV7-6 to TRBJ1-2; D gene ambiguous. The CDR3 spans 13 residues. The V and J ends lost 5 bases and 7 bases respectively, with 14 bases between them. Germline assignment: CDR1 SGHVS and CDR2 FNYEAQ. CDR3 sequence reads: CASSPLKLGGYTF. The CDR3 DNA reads TGTGCCAGCAGCCCCCTTAAATTGGGTGGCTACACCTTC.

V is TRBV27 and J is TRBJ2-1, with 10 bases fitting TRBD2. Germline V gene sequence: CDR1 MNHEY, CDR2 SMNVEV (reference sequence). CDR3 length equals 14 residues. The V and J ends lost 8 bases and 3 bases, in that order; junction bases with no gene match: 4. CDR3 bases: TGTGCCAGCCCTAGCGGGAGTTACTACAATGAGCAGTTCTTC. This encodes CASPSGSYYNEQFF.

The chain links TRBV6-2 or TRBV6-3 to TRBJ1-5; D may be TRBD1 (5 bases). CDR1 and CDR2 from the germline V gene are MNHEY and SVGEGT. This CDR3 is built from 15 residues. V was clipped by 3 bases and J by 4 bases, with 13 bases between them. The CDR3 sequence is CASSYFSGGNQPQHF. The CDR3, as DNA: TGTGCCAGCAGTTATTTTTCGGGGGGTAATCAGCCCCAGCATTTT.